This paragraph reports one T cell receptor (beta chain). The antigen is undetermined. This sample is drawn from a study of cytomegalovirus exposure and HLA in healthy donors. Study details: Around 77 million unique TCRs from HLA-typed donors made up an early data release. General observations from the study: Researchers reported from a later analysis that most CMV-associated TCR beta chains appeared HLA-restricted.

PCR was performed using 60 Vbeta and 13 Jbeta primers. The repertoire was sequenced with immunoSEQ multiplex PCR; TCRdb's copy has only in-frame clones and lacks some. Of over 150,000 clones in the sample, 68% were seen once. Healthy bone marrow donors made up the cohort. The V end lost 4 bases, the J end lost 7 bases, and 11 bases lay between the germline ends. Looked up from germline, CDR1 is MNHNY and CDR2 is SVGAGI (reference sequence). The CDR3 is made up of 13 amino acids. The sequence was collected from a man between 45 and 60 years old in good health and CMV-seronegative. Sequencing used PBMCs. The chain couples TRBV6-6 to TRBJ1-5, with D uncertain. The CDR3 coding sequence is TGTGCCAGCAGTTCCTCGGGAGGGCAGCCCCAGCATTTT. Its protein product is CASSSSGGQPQHF.